Shown below are 13 T cell receptor beta chains from a single sample sequenced in a study of blood T cell repertoires in COVID-19. This table comes from immunoSEQ multiplex PCR, and its TCRdb copy is limited to in-frame clones, with some not included. The sample consists of approximately 480,000 clones, about nine tenths of them appearing once. The sample taken for sequencing was PBMCs or T cells enriched from blood (not recorded which). Every receptor here comes from a woman aged 18-35 years who had recovered from COVID-19.

The gene calls are TRBV4-1 and TRBJ1-1; 7 nucleotides agree with TRBD1. Germline V gives CDR1 MGHRA, CDR2 YSYEKL. The CDR3 is 14 amino acids. Trimming cost V 0 bases and J 8 bases; bases outside gene matches: 6. In DNA form, the CDR3 reads TGCGCCAGCAGCCAAGAGGACAGGACTTCGGAAGCTTTCTTT. This gives the protein CASSQEDRTSEAFF.

The V and J genes are TRBV3-1 (or the pseudogene TRBV3-2) and TRBJ2-5, with 8 positions matching TRBD2. V dropped 4 bases and J dropped 5; count of bases not matched to a gene: 15. Looked up from germline, CDR1 is LGHDT and CDR2 is YNNKEL (reference sequence). The CDR3 spans 17 residues. For the CDR3, the DNA is TGTGCCAGCAGCCGAGGGGCCCAGCGGGGGACCGGGGAGACCCAGTACTTC. Amino acid sequence: CASSRGAQRGTGETQYF.

This chain joins TRBV12-5 and TRBJ1-2, with D perhaps matching TRBD1 (6 bases). The V and J ends lost 3 bases and 0 bases respectively, with 8 bases between them. Germline V CDR1 and CDR2: LGHNT, FRNRAP. The CDR3 loop spans 14 amino acids. CDR3: CASGFAGANYGYTF. The CDR3 nucleotides are TGTGCTAGTGGTTTCGCAGGGGCTAACTATGGCTACACCTTC. The variable domain in full, completed from reference TRBV12-5 and TRBJ1-2, reads DARVTQTPRHKVTEMGQEVTMRCQPILGHNTVFWYRQTMMQGLELLAYFRNRAPLDDSGMPKDRFSAEMPDATLATLKIQPSEPRDSAVYFCASGFAGANYGYTFGSGTRLTVV.

J is TRBJ1-1 and V is TRBV7-8, with D hard to call. Trimming took off 1 base at V and 3 bases at J, with 9 bases between the two ends. CDR1 is SGHVS, CDR2 FQNEAQ, per germline. The CDR3 length is 14 residues. The CDR3 DNA follows: TGTGCCAGCAGCTTAGAAAGGAGTTACACTGAAGCTTTCTTT. It translates to CASSLERSYTEAFF.

This clone has at least ten counts. J is TRBJ1-4 and V is TRBV6-5; D not certain. With 7 bases removed from V and 3 bases from J, the gap between germline ends came to 9 bases. Germline V gene lookup returns CDR1 MNHEY and CDR2 SVGAGI. This CDR3 has 13 amino acids. The CDR3 DNA is TGTGCCAGCACTATGAACCCTAATGAAAAACTGTTTTTT. Amino acid sequence: CASTMNPNEKLFF.

The chain has TRBV28 and TRBJ2-3; TRBD2 matches 14 bases. The V and J ends lost 6 bases and 9 bases, in that order; junction bases with no gene match: 14. CDR1 and CDR2 (germline): MDHEN, SYDVKM. The CDR3 totals 17 residues. The CDR3 DNA reads TGTGCCAGCAGCTCCCCTGGGACTAGCGGGGGTTCGGGGACGCAGTATTTT. The encoded protein is CASSSPGTSGGSGTQYF.

The chain couples TRBV4-1 to TRBJ1-3; D ambiguous. The CDR3 runs to 15 residues. V gave up 4 bases and J gave up 2 bases, with 12 bases separating them. Germline V gene sequence: CDR1 MGHRA, CDR2 YSYEKL. The CDR3 spells CASSRLLGTGNTIYF. In DNA form, the CDR3 reads TGCGCCAGCAGCCGCCTGCTCGGGACTGGAAACACCATATATTTT.

The chain uses TRBV30 and TRBJ1-6; weak D call: TRBD1 (6 bases). The germline gives CDR1 GTSNPN, CDR2 SVGIG (reference sequence). This CDR3 has 14 amino acids. Trimming pared 8 bases from V and 8 bases from J, leaving 19 bases between. The CDR3 bases are TGTGCCGGGCAGGGGCCGTATATGGATTCACCCCTCCACTTT. This codes for CAGQGPYMDSPLHF.

This sequence joins TRBV28 and TRBJ1-2; a possible D gene is TRBD1 (6 bases). V was trimmed by 3 bases and J by 6 bases, leaving 14 bases between them. This CDR3 comprises 14 residues. In germline, CDR1 is MDHEN, CDR2 SYDVKM. The DNA for the CDR3 is TGTGCCAGCAGTTTTTTGTACAGGGCAAATGGCTACACCTTC. Protein: CASSFLYRANGYTF.

The V gene is TRBV5-8, the J gene TRBJ1-3, with no clear D. The length of the CDR3 is 13 residues. Germline lookup yields CDR1 SGHTS and CDR2 YDEGEE. Between the trimmed V and J ends, which lost 4 bases and 3 bases, there was a span of 8 bases. CDR3 nucleotides: TGTGCCAGCAGCCCTGAGTTTGGAAACACCATATATTTT. Residues: CASSPEFGNTIYF.

This clone occurred once. The chain is built from TRBV30 and TRBJ1-2; perhaps TRBD1 as D (5 bases). Trimming pared 4 bases from V and 3 bases from J, leaving 15 bases between. The CDR3 runs 14 residues. CDR1 is GTSNPN, CDR2 SVGIG, per germline (reference sequence). The CDR3 sequence is CAWKRSPGDYGYTF. Here the CDR3 DNA reads TGTGCCTGGAAGAGGTCGCCGGGGGACTATGGCTACACCTTC.

The V and J genes are TRBV3-1 (or the pseudogene TRBV3-2) and TRBJ2-1; 10 nucleotides align to TRBD2. The length of the CDR3 is 17 residues. Germline V CDR1 and CDR2: LGHDT, YNNKEL (reference sequence). Trimming removed 0 bases from V and 9 bases from J; junction bases left unmatched: 11. The CDR3 region is CASSQDPIAGGWREQFF. The CDR3 coding sequence is TGTGCCAGCAGCCAAGATCCGATAGCGGGGGGTTGGCGTGAGCAGTTCTTC.

The chain couples TRBV2 to TRBJ1-5; the D gene is possibly TRBD1 (5 bases). V was trimmed by 4 bases and J by 7 bases, leaving 17 bases between them. The CDR3 consists of 15 residues. Germline lookup yields CDR1 SNHLY and CDR2 FYNNEI. CDR3 amino acids: CASSGSGLVGQPQHF. CDR3 bases: TGTGCCAGCAGTGGTTCAGGGTTGGTGGGACAGCCCCAGCATTTT.